This is a list of T cell receptor beta chains from one sample in a study of vaccination and CD4 T cells after COVID-19. The antigens for these receptors are not known. TCRdb redid the calling of the PCR reads with MiXCR, one entry per CDR3 protein. The sample lists over 15,000 distinct CDR3 sequences, around 70% occurring once. Source material: CD4+ T cells from blood, cultured in vitro. The receptors come from a human donor who had recovered from COVID-19. Both conserved end residues are part of each CDR3. D genes are given only for firm matches. For some rows the clone size is stated as once, few or many, or as a class when expanded; others skip it.

J gene | clone size | D gene | V gene | CDR3 protein | CDR3 DNA
TRBJ2-5 | once | TRBD2 | TRBV30 | CAWSLAGGPRETQYF | TGTGCCTGGAGTCTAGCGGGAGGGCCTCGGGAGACCCAGTACTTC
TRBJ2-5 | few | NA | TRBV5-6 | CASSFRQSQETQYF | TGTGCCAGCAGCTTCAGACAGTCCCAAGAGACCCAGTACTTC
TRBJ2-3 | once | NA | TRBV15 | CATSGLTSFTDTQYF | TGTGCCACCAGCGGCTTAACTAGTTTCACAGATACGCAGTATTTT
TRBJ1-6 | NA | TRBD1 | TRBV20-1 | CSAPGTGPNSALHF | TGCAGTGCCCCCGGGACAGGCCCTAATTCGGCCCTCCACTTT
TRBJ2-7 | NA | NA | TRBV7-2 | CASSFEPGQTSYEQYF | TGTGCCAGCAGCTTCGAGCCGGGACAAACCTCCTACGAGCAGTACTTC
TRBJ1-1 | NA | TRBD1 | TRBV4-1 | CASSRSGTGSTEAFF | TGCGCCAGCAGCCGGTCCGGGACAGGGAGTACTGAAGCTTTCTTT
TRBJ1-2 | few | TRBD1 | TRBV11-2 | CASSPSGTGLYGYTF | TGTGCCAGCAGCCCGTCCGGGACAGGATTGTATGGCTACACCTTC
TRBJ1-5 | NA | NA | TRBV4-3 | CASSQDWEYNQPQHF | TGCGCCAGCAGCCAAGATTGGGAGTACAATCAGCCCCAGCATTTT
TRBJ2-5 | NA | NA | TRBV7-9 | CASSLALGSQETQYF | TGTGCCAGCAGCTTAGCTCTAGGATCTCAAGAGACCCAGTACTTC
TRBJ1-2 | few | TRBD1 | TRBV30 | CAWRYRDRANYGYTF | TGTGCCTGGCGATATCGGGACAGAGCTAACTATGGCTACACCTTC
TRBJ1-6 | once | NA | TRBV6-1 | CASGGQANSPLHF | TGTGCCAGCGGGGGGCAAGCTAATTCACCCCTCCACTTT
TRBJ2-1 | NA | TRBD1 | TRBV27 | CASSFRQGSYNEQFF | TGTGCCAGCAGTTTTAGACAGGGCTCCTACAATGAGCAGTTCTTC
TRBJ2-4 | NA | TRBD2 | TRBV25-1 | CASSEFASGRGSGIQYF | TGTGCCAGCAGTGAATTCGCTAGCGGGAGGGGGTCGGGCATTCAGTACTTC
TRBJ2-2 | few | TRBD1 | TRBV24-1 | CATSGLSGRGRGIGELFF | TGTGCCACCAGTGGATTATCGGGCAGGGGGCGCGGGATCGGGGAGCTGTTTTTT
TRBJ1-1 | NA | NA | TRBV6-2/TRBV6-3 | CASSSGGDRTEAFF | TGTGCCAGCAGTAGCGGGGGGGACCGGACTGAAGCTTTCTTT
TRBJ1-1 | NA | NA | TRBV5-6 | CASSLGVQGATEAFF | TGTGCCAGCAGCCTGGGGGTCCAGGGTGCCACTGAAGCTTTCTTT
TRBJ1-5 | few | TRBD1 | TRBV11-2 | CASSLAQGVSQPQHF | TGTGCCAGCAGCTTAGCACAGGGGGTAAGTCAGCCCCAGCATTTT
TRBJ2-7 | NA | NA | TRBV20-1 | CSARRQTPYEQYF | TGCAGTGCTAGGAGACAGACTCCCTACGAGCAGTACTTC
TRBJ1-5 | NA | NA | TRBV6-2/TRBV6-3 | CASARGAAQPTYQPQHF | TGTGCCAGCGCCCGTGGGGCGGCCCAGCCCACCTATCAGCCCCAGCATTTT
TRBJ2-5 | NA | NA | TRBV2 | CASNFRRETQYF | TGTGCCAGCAATTTTCGGCGAGAGACCCAGTACTTC
TRBJ1-6 | few | TRBD1 | TRBV30 | CAWSYTGTGVYSPLHF | TGTGCCTGGAGTTACACCGGGACAGGGGTTTATTCACCCCTCCACTTT
TRBJ2-5 | once | NA | TRBV7-2 | CASSFTTNQETQYF | TGTGCCAGCAGCTTCACGACAAACCAAGAGACCCAGTACTTC
TRBJ1-2 | NA | TRBD1 | TRBV6-1 | CASKLTGVSVYTF | TGTGCCAGCAAGTTAACAGGGGTCTCCGTCTACACCTTC
TRBJ1-1 | NA | TRBD1 | TRBV29-1 | CSVRGQDTEAFF | TGCAGCGTCAGGGGGCAGGACACTGAAGCTTTCTTT
TRBJ1-5 | NA | NA | TRBV18 | CASSPVEGESNQPQHF | TGTGCCAGCTCACCAGTGGAGGGGGAGAGCAATCAGCCCCAGCATTTT
TRBJ1-2 | few | NA | TRBV19 | CASKDPGGRLNGYTF | TGTGCCAGTAAGGATCCCGGCGGCAGACTAAATGGCTACACCTTC
TRBJ1-5 | NA | TRBD1 | TRBV6-1 | CASSRGQGDQPQHF | TGTGCCAGCAGCCGGGGGCAGGGGGATCAGCCCCAGCATTTT
TRBJ1-5 | NA | NA | TRBV2 | CASRPGYSNQPQHF | TGTGCCAGCAGGCCGGGTTATAGCAATCAGCCCCAGCATTTT
TRBJ1-5 | NA | NA | TRBV6-1 | CASSGKQGFNQPQHF | TGTGCCAGCAGTGGAAAACAGGGATTCAATCAGCCCCAGCATTTT
TRBJ2-3 | NA | TRBD2 | TRBV7-2 | CASSLARLAVSTDTQYF | TGTGCCAGCAGCTTAGCCCGACTAGCCGTTAGCACAGATACGCAGTATTTT
TRBJ2-7 | NA | TRBD2 | TRBV4-3 | CASSQRGLAGARQYF | TGCGCCAGCAGCCAACGGGGACTAGCGGGAGCACGGCAGTACTTC
TRBJ1-5 | once | TRBD1 | TRBV19 | CASRSVAGQGVGNQPQHF | TGTGCCAGTAGAAGCGTAGCCGGACAGGGCGTCGGCAATCAGCCCCAGCATTTT
TRBJ1-6 | NA | NA | TRBV27 | CASSLGSSYNSPLHF | TGTGCCAGCAGTTTAGGAAGCTCCTATAATTCACCCCTCCACTTT
TRBJ2-3 | NA | TRBD2 | TRBV4-3 | CASSPGTSGSTDTQYF | TGCGCCAGCAGCCCTGGGACTAGCGGGAGCACAGATACGCAGTATTTT
TRBJ1-1 | NA | NA | TRBV18 | CASSPQEGRTEAFF | TGTGCCAGCTCACCACAAGAGGGCCGCACTGAAGCTTTCTTT
TRBJ2-2 | NA | NA | TRBV6-5 | CASSFSLGELFF | TGTGCCAGCAGTTTCAGCTTGGGGGAGCTGTTTTTT
TRBJ2-7 | NA | NA | TRBV6-2/TRBV6-3 | CASSYPLLRQAGYEQYF | TGTGCCAGCAGTTACCCGCTCCTCAGACAAGCAGGGTACGAGCAGTACTTC
TRBJ1-5 | NA | NA | TRBV28 | CASSSPGSERGQPQHF | TGTGCCAGCAGTTCCCCGGGGTCAGAAAGGGGTCAGCCCCAGCATTTT
TRBJ2-5 | NA | NA | TRBV27 | CASSFRGAEFLGSWIQYF | TGTGCCAGCAGTTTCCGAGGGGCAGAGTTTCTGGGGTCTTGGATCCAGTACTTC
TRBJ1-2 | few | NA | TRBV7-9 | CASSKLRGSGYTF | TGTGCCAGCAGCAAACTCAGGGGTAGTGGCTACACCTTC
TRBJ1-5 | few | NA | TRBV20-1 | CSAQEVGNQPQHF | TGCAGTGCCCAAGAGGTAGGAAATCAGCCCCAGCATTTT
TRBJ1-3 | few | NA | TRBV7-6 | CASSEGHSGNTIYF | TGTGCCAGCAGCGAGGGGCACTCTGGAAACACCATATATTTT
TRBJ2-7 | NA | NA | TRBV4-2 | CASSQDGGSVEQYF | TGTGCCAGCAGCCAAGACGGAGGATCGGTCGAGCAGTACTTC
TRBJ1-1 | NA | NA | TRBV20-1 | CSARDSQGRVFFNTEAFF | TGCAGTGCTAGAGATTCTCAGGGACGGGTATTCTTTAACACTGAAGCTTTCTTT
TRBJ2-7 | NA | NA | TRBV27 | CASSSSDRVRIAYEQYF | TGTGCCAGCAGTTCCTCCGACCGCGTCCGGATAGCCTACGAGCAGTACTTC
TRBJ2-2 | few | TRBD1 | TRBV6-2/TRBV6-3 | CASSPPRTGAMLGGELFF | TGTGCCAGCAGTCCCCCCAGGACAGGGGCGATGTTAGGCGGGGAGCTGTTTTTT
TRBJ1-6 | few | NA | TRBV7-6 | CASSLELYSPLHF | TGTGCCAGCAGCTTAGAACTTTATTCACCCCTCCACTTT
TRBJ2-5 | NA | TRBD1 | TRBV6-5 | CASSWGTAGEETQYF | TGTGCCAGCAGTTGGGGGACAGCCGGAGAGGAGACCCAGTACTTC
TRBJ2-5 | NA | TRBD2 | TRBV28 | CASSRSGLQETQYF | TGTGCCAGCAGTAGATCGGGACTACAAGAGACCCAGTACTTC
TRBJ1-1 | NA | NA | TRBV24-1 | CATSETQNTEAFF | TGTGCCACCAGTGAAACCCAGAACACTGAAGCTTTCTTT
TRBJ1-1 | few | NA | TRBV20-1 | CSAPTANTEAFF | TGCAGTGCCCCCACGGCGAACACTGAAGCTTTCTTT
TRBJ2-7 | few | TRBD2 | TRBV6-2/TRBV6-3 | CASSLGLAGGTSYEQYF | TGTGCCAGCAGTTTGGGACTAGCGGGAGGGACCTCCTACGAGCAGTACTTC